This T cell receptor beta chain was captured by sequencing in a study of molecular identifiers for immune sequencing clone quantification. Across the study: Replicates involved a five-way split of RNA from 20,000 or 100,000 naive CD8 cells, with sequencing of four. Regarding the study as a whole: Naive cells had under 1% of molecules in clones above 20 RNA copies, effectors over 99%. Barcode-sharing identical TCR molecules could underestimate highly expanded clone sizes.

There are a few counts of this clonotype. Its antigen is not identified. TCRdb reanalysed the PCR reads using MiXCR and keeps one entry per CDR3 protein. The sample consists of more than 70,000 distinct CDR3 sequences, around 23% of them appearing once. Material: naive CD8+ T cells from blood, with Jurkat cell RNA spiked in. Subset given: FACS-sorted CD8+CD4-CCR7+CD45RA+ naive T cells. The receptor was isolated from a human donor in good health. Some libraries in this study had Jurkat cell RNA spiked in.

CDR3 amino acids: CASSIAQYNEQFF. CDR3 nucleotide sequence: TGTGCCAGTAGTATAGCCCAGTACAATGAGCAGTTCTTC. The chain joins TRBV19 to TRBJ2-1, with D unresolved. Trimming took off 1 base at V and 4 bases at J, with 5 bases between the two ends. The CDR3 length is 13 residues. CDR1 is LNHDA, CDR2 SQIVND, per germline (reference sequence).